The 32 T cell receptor beta chains below all came from one sample that was sequenced in a study of T cells in localized non-small cell lung cancer. The protocol was immunoSEQ multiplex PCR, while the TCRdb copy is restricted to in-frame clones and leaves out a portion. The sample includes thousands of clones, around 25% of them seen just once. This material consisted of normal lung tissue next to the tumor, taken before any cancer treatment. The receptors were gathered from a woman aged 40-69 years with stage I lung adenocarcinoma.

The chain employs TRBV16 and TRBJ2-3; TRBD1 aligns across 10 bases. This CDR3 comprises 13 residues. Germline values: CDR1 KGHSY, CDR2 FQNENV. V shed 5 bases and J 4 bases; nucleotides not matched to a gene: 0. The CDR3 DNA is TGTGCCAGCAGCGGACAGGGGGCAGATACGCAGTATTTT. Its translation is CASSGQGADTQYF.

This chain connects TRBV5-1 to TRBJ1-1; D gene unclear. The germline CDR1 and CDR2 sequences are SGHRS and YFSETQ. The CDR3 spans 18 residues. V shed 1 base and J shed 1 base, with 20 bases lying between them. Here the CDR3 DNA reads TGCGCCAGCAGCTTGAACGGGATCGGATTGGCGGGGAACACTGAAGCTTTCTTT. Protein: CASSLNGIGLAGNTEAFF.

The chain uses TRBV1 and TRBJ2-7; the table's D gene call, TRBD2, was not cross checked with the DNA. TRBV1 is assigned pseudogene status. This CDR3 spans 16 amino acids. CDR3 residues: CTSSQDRLAGGYEQYF. The CDR3 bases are TGCACCAGCAGCCAAGATAGGCTAGCGGGAGGATACGAGCAGTACTTC.

Only a few counts were recorded for this clone. The rearrangement joins TRBV11-3 to TRBJ2-2; 9 bases align to TRBD1. J lost 5 bases, V lost 1 base, and 5 bases had no gene match. The length of the CDR3 is 16 residues. From germline, CDR1 is SGHNT and CDR2 YENEEA. The CDR3 sequence is CASSLVGTGRTGELFF. CDR3 bases: TGTGCCAGCAGCTTAGTCGGGACAGGGAGGACCGGGGAGCTGTTTTTT.

The V call is TRBV5-1, the J call TRBJ2-3, with 9 bases lining up with TRBD1. Germline V gives CDR1 SGHRS, CDR2 YFSETQ. Trimming cost V 2 bases and J 6 bases; bases outside gene matches: 7. There are 15 residues in the CDR3. The CDR3 sequence: CASSFLGQGGDTQYF. Here the CDR3 DNA reads TGCGCCAGCAGCTTTTTGGGACAGGGTGGGGATACGCAGTATTTT.

A few counts support this clone. This rearrangement joins TRBV11-3 to TRBJ1-4; no clear D gene. The germline V gene encodes CDR1 SGHNT and CDR2 YENEEA. The ends were cut back, 3 bases at V and 8 bases at J, with 16 bases in the middle. This CDR3 spans 15 amino acids. CDR3 sequence reads: CASSLDRGSIEKLFF. The CDR3 DNA sequence: TGTGCCAGCAGCTTGGACCGGGGTTCGATAGAAAAACTGTTTTTT. The complete variable domain, with remaining parts taken from reference TRBV11-3 and TRBJ1-4, reads EAGVVQSPRYKIIEKKQPVAFWCNPISGHNTLYWYLQNLGQGPELLIRYENEEAVDDSQLPKDRFSAERLKGVDSTLKIQPAELGDSAVYLCASSLDRGSIEKLFFGSGTQLSVL.

The chain uses TRBV12-5 and TRBJ2-1; 11 positions agree with TRBD2. Germline V gene sequence: CDR1 LGHNT, CDR2 FRNRAP. There are 15 residues in the CDR3. V dropped 7 bases and J dropped 8; count of bases not matched to a gene: 10. The CDR3 sequence: CASALTSGISDEQFF. CDR3 coding DNA: TGTGCTAGTGCCCTGACTAGCGGGATAAGCGATGAGCAGTTCTTC.

This rearrangement joins TRBV11-3 to TRBJ2-7; the match to TRBD1 covers 7 bases. The CDR3 contains 15 residues. The V gene end was trimmed by 5 bases and the J gene end by 2 bases; junction bases not matched to a gene: 9. Germline CDR1 is SGHNT and CDR2 is YENEEA. CDR3 amino acids: CASSPRQGAPYEQYF. The CDR3 nucleotides read TGTGCCAGCAGCCCAAGACAGGGAGCCCCCTACGAGCAGTACTTC.

The genes are TRBV9 and TRBJ1-2; 7 bases line up with TRBD1. The CDR3 length is 15 residues. After removal of 0 bases from V and 1 base from J, the junction contained 3 bases not matched to a gene. From germline, CDR1 is SGDLS and CDR2 YYNGEE. The CDR3 sequence is CASSVAPGGNYGYTF. DNA of the CDR3: TGTGCCAGCAGCGTAGCGCCAGGGGGTAACTATGGCTACACCTTC.

The chain joins TRBV14 to TRBJ2-7; 8 bases are shared with TRBD2. After removal of 1 base from V and 3 bases from J, the junction contained 5 bases not matched to a gene. The germline V gene has CDR1 SGHDN and CDR2 FVKESK. There are 15 residues in the CDR3. The DNA of the CDR3 is TGTGCCAGCAGCCAAGCAGGGGCGGGAGGCTACGAGCAGTACTTC. Translated: CASSQAGAGGYEQYF.

The gene calls are TRBV28 and TRBJ2-7, with D perhaps matching TRBD2 (5 bases). The CDR3 is made up of 14 amino acids. Germline V gives CDR1 MDHEN, CDR2 SYDVKM. The V gene lost 3 bases and the J gene lost 0 bases, with 9 bases spanning the gap. The CDR3 coding sequence is TGTGCCAGCAGTTTGGACTTCACCTCCTACGAGCAGTACTTC. Encoded protein: CASSLDFTSYEQYF.

The chain combines TRBV4-1 with TRBJ2-3; D gene ambiguous. CDR1 and CDR2 (germline): MGHRA, YSYEKL. This CDR3 is built from 15 residues. Trimming took off 4 bases at V and 0 bases at J, with 11 bases between the two ends. The CDR3 spells CASSPDGSSTDTQYF. CDR3 in DNA: TGCGCCAGCAGCCCCGACGGTTCTAGCACAGATACGCAGTATTTT.

The chain carries TRBV19 and TRBJ2-2, with 10 bases matching TRBD2. V trimming: 7 bases; J trimming: 2 bases; junction bases outside the gene matches: 7. CDR1 and CDR2 from the germline V gene are LNHDA and SQIVND (reference sequence). This CDR3 region has 16 residues. The CDR3 region is CASKVLAGLNTGELFF. The CDR3 DNA reads as TGTGCCAGTAAAGTACTAGCGGGGCTTAACACCGGGGAGCTGTTTTTT. Filled out from reference TRBV19 and TRBJ2-2, the complete variable domain reads DGGITQSPKYLFRKEGQNVTLSCEQNLNHDAMYWYRQDPGQGLRLIYYSQIVNDFQKGDIAEGYSVSREKKESFPLTVTSAQKNPTAFYLCASKVLAGLNTGELFFGEGSRLTVL.

The V and J genes are TRBV28 and TRBJ2-3; TRBD2 matches 10 bases. CDR1 is MDHEN, CDR2 SYDVKM, per germline. The trim removed 5 bases at V and 1 base at J, leaving 9 bases unmatched. The CDR3 extends over 17 amino acids. In nucleotides, the CDR3 is TGTGCCAGCAGTGATTCTAGCGGGAGCTGGGGCACAGATACGCAGTATTTT. As protein: CASSDSSGSWGTDTQYF. Variable domain in full (rest from reference TRBV28 and TRBJ2-3): DVKVTQSSRYLVKRTGEKVFLECVQDMDHENMFWYRQDPGLGLRLIYFSYDVKMKEKGDIPEGYSVSREKKERFSLILESASTNQTSMYLCASSDSSGSWGTDTQYFGPGTRLTVL.

The chain is built from TRBV19 and TRBJ2-7; TRBD1 matches 10 bases. This CDR3 has 16 amino acids. V lost 4 bases to trimming and J lost 2 bases; unmatched junction nucleotides: 8. Germline V lookup: CDR1 LNHDA, CDR2 SQIVND (reference sequence). The DNA for the CDR3 is TGTGCCAGTAGTAGCGGACAGGGGGAGAACCCCTACGAGCAGTACTTC. Its translation is CASSSGQGENPYEQYF.

By share, this clone counts as medium-sized. J is TRBJ1-1 and V is TRBV5-1, with D tentatively TRBD1 (6 bases). V dropped 4 bases and J dropped 0 bases, with 13 bases sitting between them. The CDR3 totals 15 residues. Per germline, CDR1 SGHRS and CDR2 YFSETQ. The CDR3 DNA is TGCGCCAGCAGCCCCGAGGGGGGAATGAACACTGAAGCTTTCTTT. Residues: CASSPEGGMNTEAFF. The full variable domain, completed using reference TRBV5-1 and TRBJ1-1, is KAGVTQTPRYLIKTRGQQVTLSCSPISGHRSVSWYQQTPGQGLQFLFEYFSETQRNKGNFPGRFSGRQFSNSRSEMNVSTLELGDSALYLCASSPEGGMNTEAFFGQGTRLTVV.

This clone was detected only a few times. The chain joins TRBV11-3 to TRBJ2-1; D might be TRBD2 (6 bases). Germline CDR1 and CDR2: SGHNT and YENEEA. The V and J ends lost 1 base and 7 bases respectively, with 14 bases between them. This CDR3 has 15 amino acids. The CDR3: CASSLGLGPENEQFF. CDR3 DNA sequence: TGTGCCAGCAGCTTAGGACTAGGACCCGAGAATGAGCAGTTCTTC.

The chain recombines TRBV29-1 with TRBJ2-2, with D maybe TRBD1 (5 bases). V gave up 1 base and J gave up 6 bases, with 12 bases separating them. Germline values: CDR1 SQVTM, CDR2 ANQGSEA. This CDR3 has 14 residues. This CDR3 reads CSVEGQGGAGELFF. CDR3 nucleotides: TGCAGCGTTGAAGGCCAGGGTGGCGCCGGGGAGCTGTTTTTT.

This clone came up many times. V is TRBV11-3 and J is TRBJ1-1; 9 positions match TRBD1. V dropped 6 bases and J dropped 3; count of bases not matched to a gene: 11. Germline V gene sequence: CDR1 SGHNT, CDR2 YENEEA. The CDR3 consists of 16 residues. This chain's CDR3 is CASSFPTGGVDTEAFF. CDR3 bases: TGTGCCAGCAGTTTCCCGACAGGGGGGGTGGACACTGAAGCTTTCTTT.

This clone came up a few times. This CDR3 is CASSGESNQPQHF. DNA of the CDR3: TGTGCCAGCAGCGGGGAAAGCAATCAGCCCCAGCATTTT. The chain is built from TRBV9 and TRBJ1-5; D unclear. The CDR3 extends over 13 amino acids. The germline V gene encodes CDR1 SGDLS and CDR2 YYNGEE. Trimming removed 3 bases from V and 1 base from J, with 5 bases in between.

The gene calls are TRBV7-5 and TRBJ2-3; TRBD1 was called by the table and not checked on the DNA. TRBV7-5 corresponds to a pseudogene. The CDR3 totals 15 residues. This CDR3 is CASSPLQGATDTQYF. The CDR3 coding sequence is TGTGCCAGCAGCCCATTACAGGGGGCCACAGATACGCAGTATTTT.

This clone has only a few counts. Mismatch with germline at one junction end may stem from a read error. The chain uses TRBV6-8 and TRBJ1-2; unclear D gene. There are 12 residues in the CDR3. Germline V gene lookup returns CDR1 MNHGY and CDR2 SAAAGT. The CDR3: CAISVSAFGYTF. CDR3 nucleotide sequence: TGTGCCATCAGTGTATCTGCCTTTGGCTACACCTTC.

This clone is medium-sized (0.01 to 0.1%). V gene TRBV11-3 combines with J gene TRBJ2-5; tentatively, D is TRBD2 (5 bases). This CDR3 is 15 amino acids long. V was shortened by 5 bases and J by 0 bases, with 13 bases between the two germline ends. Per germline, CDR1 SGHNT and CDR2 YENEEA. The CDR3 region is CASSQALGDQETQYF. CDR3 coding DNA: TGTGCCAGCAGCCAAGCGCTCGGGGACCAAGAGACCCAGTACTTC.

V usage is TRBV28 and J usage is TRBJ1-1; D gene uncertain. The germline gives CDR1 MDHEN, CDR2 SYDVKM. V was trimmed by 8 bases and J by 2 bases, leaving 9 bases between them. The CDR3 runs 12 residues. The CDR3 region is CASGTINTEAFF. CDR3 coding DNA: TGTGCCAGCGGTACGATAAACACTGAAGCTTTCTTT.

The chain uses TRBV11-3 and TRBJ2-2, with D uncertain. The CDR3 spans 16 residues. V lost 2 bases, J lost 5 bases, and 15 bases lay in between. Germline values: CDR1 SGHNT, CDR2 YENEEA. CDR3 in DNA: TGTGCCAGCAGCTTAAGGTCTCGACAAAATACCGGGGAGCTGTTTTTT. It encodes CASSLRSRQNTGELFF.

This clone turned up a few times. The rearrangement uses TRBV6-8 and TRBJ2-7, with D uncertain. The germline CDR1 and CDR2 sequences are MNHGY and SAAAGT. V was clipped by 6 bases and J by 7 bases, with 13 bases between them. CDR3 length equals 12 residues. CDR3 sequence reads: CASRPPLGEQYF. DNA for the CDR3: TGTGCCAGCAGACCCCCCCTCGGGGAGCAGTACTTC.

This chain connects TRBV4-1 to TRBJ1-6, with D perhaps matching TRBD1 (6 bases). The CDR3 is 12 amino acids. V lost 5 bases to trimming and J lost 13 bases, with 12 bases between them. Germline V gene sequence: CDR1 MGHRA, CDR2 YSYEKL. As DNA, the CDR3 is TGCGCCAGCAGCTTACAGGGTAACCCCCTCCACTTT. Translation gives CASSLQGNPLHF.

This rearrangement joins TRBV5-1 to TRBJ2-6; D ambiguous. From germline, CDR1 is SGHRS and CDR2 YFSETQ. The CDR3 is made up of 16 amino acids. V shed 0 bases and J shed 2 bases, with 9 bases lying between them. This CDR3 reads CASSLALDPGANVLTF. CDR3 coding DNA: TGCGCCAGCAGCTTGGCCCTGGACCCTGGGGCCAACGTCCTGACTTTC. Variable domain in full (rest from reference TRBV5-1 and TRBJ2-6): KAGVTQTPRYLIKTRGQQVTLSCSPISGHRSVSWYQQTPGQGLQFLFEYFSETQRNKGNFPGRFSGRQFSNSRSEMNVSTLELGDSALYLCASSLALDPGANVLTFGAGSRLTVL.

This clone was recorded a few times. The CDR3 spells CASTEERQAGTEAFF. The CDR3 DNA sequence: TGTGCCAGTACGGAGGAGAGACAGGCGGGGACTGAAGCTTTCTTT. This chain links TRBV19 with TRBJ1-1; D might be TRBD1 (6 bases). Looked up from germline, CDR1 is LNHDA and CDR2 is SQIVND (reference sequence). V lost 7 bases and J lost 5, with 20 bases in between. The CDR3 covers 15 residues.

This chain uses TRBV18 with TRBJ1-2; maybe TRBD1 (5 bases). Germline loops: CDR1 KGHSH, CDR2 LQKENI. The ends were cut back, 7 bases at V and 6 bases at J, with 12 bases in the middle. The CDR3 runs to 12 residues. In nucleotides, the CDR3 is TGTGCCAGCTTCGGGACGGGGGATGGCTACACCTTC. This sequence encodes CASFGTGDGYTF.

This clone came up once. The gene calls are TRBV19 and TRBJ2-1; TRBD2 aligns across 13 bases. CDR1 is LNHDA, CDR2 SQIVND, per germline (reference sequence). The CDR3 loop spans 16 amino acids. J gave up 4 bases and V 8 bases, and 8 bases lay outside the gene matches. The CDR3 DNA follows: TGTGCCAGTTCCAACACGGGACTAGCGGGATACAATGAGCAGTTCTTC. This gives the protein CASSNTGLAGYNEQFF.

This chain joins TRBV9 and TRBJ2-1; D unresolved. V was shortened by 4 bases and J by 10 bases, with 15 bases between the two germline ends. The CDR3 extends over 13 amino acids. The germline V gene has CDR1 SGDLS and CDR2 YYNGEE. This chain's CDR3 is CASSLLAFPEQFF. The CDR3 nucleotides read TGTGCCAGCAGCTTATTAGCTTTTCCCGAGCAGTTCTTC.